This paragraph covers one TCR beta chain sequence. What this receptor recognizes is not known. No base qualities exist here, and no much larger clone lies one base off it. This entry is derived from a study of PD-1 blockade in classical Hodgkin lymphoma (dated by TCRdb to about 2020). In the study overall: The study used TCR beta sequencing and CyTOF to define a peripheral blood immune signature of response to PD-1 blockade in classical Hodgkin lymphoma. What the authors observed across the whole study: Baseline TCR diversity was reported to be lower in newly diagnosed patients than in healthy donors, and even lower in relapsed/refractory patients. Only a single clinical trial cohort was studied, and what caused the repertoire differences, possibly disease activity or prior therapy, remained undefined.

The meaning of the sample's time point label: newly diagnosed, previously untreated cHL patient sample. To serve as a comparison group for the relapsed/refractory trial patients, PBMCs were sequenced from patients with newly diagnosed, previously untreated classical Hodgkin lymphoma. Peripheral blood was collected in 8 mL Vacutainer Cell Preparation Tubes, from which PBMCs were isolated by centrifugation and then cryopreserved. Genomic DNA was isolated using the Qiagen DNeasy kit from unsorted PBMCs as well as from negatively selected CD4+ and CD8+ fractions. Amplification of TCR beta CDR3 regions was done by immunoSEQ multiplex PCR with primers that anneal to V and J segments. A synthetic immune receptor repertoire was used to minimize amplification bias, and remaining bias was computationally removed after sequencing. Regarding the original processing steps: Repertoire diversity was quantified as the Shannon entropy index using custom Python scripts. Unsorted, CD4+ and CD8+ repertoires were analyzed separately, except in combined analyses where CD4+ and CD8+ sequences were merged in silico. TCRdb carries this immuneACCESS record with in-frame sequences only. Its versions omit some clonotypes, under half of them owing to an unresolved V gene in the studies checked, with the rest unexplained. D and trimming were read from the DNA, whereas the V and J calls and clone size are those reported in that table. The table for this sample lists tens of thousands of clones; approximately 93% of them were counted only once. Around 2.5% of the sample lies in the top ten.

The sequenced sample consisted of peripheral blood mononuclear cells (PBMCs). This clonotype was obtained from a human donor with classical Hodgkin lymphoma.

For the CDR3, the sequence is CASSITGPYEQYF. The DNA is as follows: TGTGCCAGTAGTATCACAGGACCCTACGAGCAGTACTTC. The sequence is built from TRBV19 and TRBJ2-7, with a tentative D gene TRBD1 over 5 matching bases. The CDR3 runs 13 residues from the cysteine to the phenylalanine. Just CDR3 DNA is preserved here, 39 bases in frame from base 1. V loses 3 bases of germline sequence and J loses 2 bases, and the interval between the two ends is 8 bases. CDR1 and CDR2, per the germline V gene (reference sequence), are LNHDA and SQIVND. Where the CDR3 stops, the reference TRBV19 and TRBJ2-7 genes take over; the full variable domain is DGGITQSPKYLFRKEGQNVTLSCEQNLNHDAMYWYRQDPGQGLRLIYYSQIVNDFQKGDIAEGYSVSREKKESFPLTVTSAQKNPTAFYLCASSITGPYEQYFGPGTRLTVT.